One and the same sample provided the 2 T cell receptor beta chains below, sequenced in a study of CD8 T cells in Susac syndrome. An amount of RNA that ranged from 0.5 to 1 ug was reverse transcribed with random hexamers. TCRdb redid the calling of the immunoSEQ multiplex PCR reads with MiXCR, one entry per CDR3 protein. The sample records approximately 87,000 distinct CDR3 sequences, 96% being singletons. Sequenced sample: CD8+ T cells from PBMCs. Source of these receptors: a human donor with Susac syndrome.

The genes are TRBV7-9 and TRBJ2-1; TRBD2 matches at 10 bases. With V trimmed by 5 bases and J by 4 bases, 5 bases remained unmatched. Germline CDR1 reads SEHNR; CDR2 reads FQNEAQ (reference sequence). This CDR3 spans 15 amino acids. CDR3 region: CASSPGLAAYNEQFF. The CDR3 DNA sequence: TGTGCCAGCAGCCCCGGACTAGCGGCATACAATGAGCAGTTCTTC.

The V gene is TRBV24-1, the J gene TRBJ2-3, with 7 positions matching TRBD2. The junction had 6 bases not matched to a gene; V was cut back by 5 bases and J by 2 bases. This CDR3 has 15 amino acids. Germline CDR1 KGHDR, CDR2 SFDVKD. CDR3 protein: CATSAGGGFTDTQYF. The CDR3 nucleotides are TGTGCCACCAGTGCTGGGGGGGGGTTCACAGATACGCAGTATTTT.